These T cell receptor beta chains were read from a single sample in a study of T cells after yellow fever vaccination. Each CDR3 protein is one row after TCRdb ran MiXCR on the 5' RACE reads. The sample contains some 500,000 distinct CDR3 sequences, about 13% of which appear only once. This specimen consisted of PBMCs, obtained on the day of the yellow fever booster vaccination. These receptor sequences come from a man in his thirties or forties who received the YFV17D yellow fever vaccine. Both conserved end residues are part of each CDR3. The D gene is left open where the match is weak. Some rows have no size entry. The others give once, few or many, or a class for an expanded clone.

abundance | j_gene | v_gene | d_gene | len | CDR3aa | CDR3nt
few | TRBJ2-5 | TRBV2 | . | 11 | CASSDPETQYF | TGTGCCAGCAGTGATCCTGAGACCCAGTACTTC
. | TRBJ2-4 | TRBV29-1 | TRBD2 | 12 | CSVGGVKNIQYF | TGCAGCGTCGGGGGGGTAAAAAACATTCAGTACTTC
. | TRBJ2-7 | TRBV3-1 | . | 14 | CASSLGPGQGEQYF | TGTGCCAGCAGCTTAGGCCCAGGGCAAGGGGAGCAGTACTTC
. | TRBJ2-5 | TRBV7-2 | TRBD2 | 15 | CASSPGGLAKETQYF | TGTGCCAGCAGCCCAGGAGGACTAGCGAAAGAGACCCAGTACTTC
many | TRBJ1-4 | TRBV2 | . | 15 | CASIGDITTNEKLFF | TGTGCCAGCATTGGGGACATCACAACTAATGAAAAACTGTTTTTT
few | TRBJ2-3 | TRBV5-1 | . | 14 | CASKGTASTDTQYF | TGCGCCAGCAAGGGGACGGCCTCCACAGATACGCAGTATTTT
. | TRBJ2-7 | TRBV20-1 | TRBD2 | 15 | CSASPTSGSSYEQYF | TGCAGTGCTAGCCCCACTAGCGGGAGTTCCTACGAGCAGTACTTC
. | TRBJ2-1 | TRBV19 | . | 13 | CATSGGIGYEQFF | TGTGCCACCTCGGGCGGGATAGGGTATGAGCAGTTCTTC
few | TRBJ1-1 | TRBV2 | TRBD1 | 15 | CASRTLGTENTEAFF | TGTGCCAGCAGAACACTTGGGACAGAGAACACTGAAGCTTTCTTT
many | TRBJ1-1 | TRBV6-1 | . | 13 | CATYTGAGTEAFF | TGTGCCACCTACACGGGGGCTGGCACTGAAGCTTTCTTT
. | TRBJ2-1 | TRBV28 | TRBD2 | 15 | CASRGSGRAGNEQFF | TGTGCCAGCAGGGGAAGCGGGAGGGCCGGGAATGAGCAGTTCTTC
few | TRBJ2-7 | TRBV20-1 | TRBD1 | 12 | CSARGQNYEQYF | TGCAGTGCTAGGGGACAGAACTACGAGCAGTACTTC
. | TRBJ2-5 | TRBV5-6 | . | 12 | CASESRLETQYF | TGTGCCAGCGAGAGTCGGTTGGAGACCCAGTACTTC
few | TRBJ2-7 | TRBV24-1 | . | 10 | CATRVDEQYF | TGTGCCACCAGGGTGGACGAGCAGTACTTC
. | TRBJ1-6 | TRBV20-1 | TRBD1 | 16 | CSARRAGQGRGSPLHF | TGCAGTGCTAGACGAGCGGGACAGGGGAGAGGTTCACCCCTCCACTTT
. | TRBJ1-5 | TRBV5-1 | . | 15 | CASSPGSSKDQPQHF | TGCGCCAGCAGCCCGGGGAGTAGTAAGGATCAGCCCCAGCATTTT